The 6 T cell receptor beta chains in this list originate from one sample, sequenced in a study of blood T cell repertoires in COVID-19. The repertoire was sequenced with immunoSEQ multiplex PCR; TCRdb's copy has only in-frame clones and lacks some. The table records about 150,000 clones, around 84% of them present only once. Input material: PBMCs or T cells enriched from blood (not recorded which). Source of these receptors: a man aged 45 to 65 who had recovered from COVID-19.

The chain uses TRBV10-3 and TRBJ2-3; TRBD2 matches 8 bases. With V trimmed by 3 bases and J by 5 bases, 4 bases remained unmatched. Germline V CDR1 and CDR2: ENHRY, SYGVKD. The CDR3 is 14 amino acids. In DNA form, the CDR3 reads TGTGCCATCAGTGAACGGGGGGGCGTAGATACGCAGTATTTT. This sequence encodes CAISERGGVDTQYF.

The chain recombines TRBV21-1 with TRBJ2-6; the DNA was not compared with TRBD1, the D call given in the table. TRBV21-1 is listed as a pseudogene. CDR3 length: 16 amino acids. CDR3 region: CASNQGVAFITNVLTF. The CDR3 coding sequence is TGTGCCAGCAACCAGGGGGTCGCTTTCATAACCAACGTCCTGACTTTC.

This clone has a single count. V usage is TRBV7-6 and J usage is TRBJ2-5; TRBD2 agrees at 7 bases. Germline CDR1 SGHVS, CDR2 FNYEAQ. With 5 bases clipped from V and 5 bases from J, the junction kept 11 bases outside the gene matches. The CDR3 length is 15 residues. The CDR3, as DNA: TGTGCCAGCAGCCCCTCGACCACAGCGGGGGAGACCCAGTACTTC. Amino acid sequence: CASSPSTTAGETQYF.

This clone was counted a few times. The V gene is TRBV9, the J gene TRBJ1-1; tentatively, D is TRBD1 (5 bases). V was shortened by 0 bases and J by 6 bases, with 12 bases between the two germline ends. Germline V gene lookup returns CDR1 SGDLS and CDR2 YYNGEE. This CDR3 comprises 14 residues. CDR3 protein: CASSVALWGAEAFF. Here the CDR3 DNA reads TGTGCCAGCAGCGTAGCGTTATGGGGGGCTGAAGCTTTCTTT.

The CDR3 reads CASSQVLAGSNTGELFF. The CDR3 nucleotides are TGTGCCAGCAGCCAAGTCTTAGCGGGGTCGAACACCGGGGAGCTGTTTTTT. V usage is TRBV3-1 (or the pseudogene TRBV3-2) and J usage is TRBJ2-2; 8 bases are a match to TRBD2. The CDR3 is 17 residues long. J lost 0 bases, V lost 1 base, and 4 bases had no gene match. Germline V gives CDR1 LGHDT, CDR2 YNNKEL (reference sequence).

Of note for this clone: The same CDR3 is also encoded by other DNA sequences in this sample. The rearrangement links TRBV20-1 to TRBJ2-7, with 7 nucleotides matching TRBD1. After removal of 6 bases from V and 4 bases from J, the junction contained 3 bases not matched to a gene. The CDR3 length is 11 residues. Germline-derived CDR1 and CDR2 are DFQATT and SNEGSKA (reference sequence). The CDR3 nucleotides are TGCAGTGCAACAGGGGATTACGAGCAGTACTTC. Protein product: CSATGDYEQYF.